The source of this T cell receptor beta chain is a study of T cell repertoires in cytomegalovirus infection. At the level of the study: Public TCR beta signatures were indicative of both CMV infection and a matching HLA type.

This clonotype was detected only a few times. Its antigen is still unknown. CDR1 LGHNA and CDR2 YSLEER come from the germline V gene. Trimming took off 0 bases at V and 2 bases at J, with 10 bases between the two ends. The length of the CDR3 is 15 residues. Study-wide results and limits: CMV carriers with the relevant HLA were identified by cumulative public TCR beta family frequency. Ex vivo responses were dominated by HLA-C-restricted CMV-specific TCR beta clonotypes.

Each CDR3 protein gets one entry after TCRdb re-called the reads with MiXCR. The sample has nearly 650,000 distinct CDR3 sequences, 20% to 25% seen once. The source is a human donor in good health (CMV status not recorded). Some clones in this sample may be carry-over from other donors' samples. The chain carries TRBV4-3 and TRBJ2-5, with a possible D match to TRBD2 (5 bases). The sample was CD8+ T cells from PBMCs. The CDR3 nucleotides are TGCGCCAGCAGCCAAGATATCGGGATACAAGAGACCCAGTACTTC. This sequence encodes CASSQDIGIQETQYF.